Below are 6 T cell receptor beta chains sequenced from a single sample in a study of control samples from healthy donors and cancer patients. Data came from immunoSEQ multiplex PCR; TCRdb stores just in-frame clones and leaves some out. The data show 150,000 to 200,000 clones, 96% seen once. The sample taken for sequencing was blood. The origin of the receptors is a woman in her thirties in good health.

As to this clone: The sample contains more than one DNA sequence encoding this CDR3. The CDR3 coding sequence is TGTGCCAGCAGTCCTGGAAACACCATATATTTT. This encodes CASSPGNTIYF. The chain is built from TRBV28 and TRBJ1-3, with D uncertain. V was shortened by 5 bases and J by 2 bases, with 1 base between the two germline ends. There are 11 residues in the CDR3. Germline V lookup: CDR1 MDHEN, CDR2 SYDVKM.

The chain uses TRBV6-6 and TRBJ1-4; TRBD1 aligns across 9 bases. J gave up 8 bases and V 6 bases, and 7 bases lay outside the gene matches. The CDR3 is made up of 14 amino acids. CDR1 is MNHNY and CDR2 is SVGAGI in the germline V gene (reference sequence). DNA of the CDR3: TGTGCCAGCAGATACAGGGGGCGAGAAGAAAAACTGTTTTTT. Residues: CASRYRGREEKLFF.

The rearrangement links TRBV3-1 (or the pseudogene TRBV3-2) to TRBJ2-1; D possibly corresponds to TRBD2 (6 bases). V gave up 0 bases and J gave up 1 base, with 13 bases separating them. CDR3 size: 17 residues. CDR1 and CDR2 (germline): LGHDT, YNNKEL (reference sequence). DNA of the CDR3: TGTGCCAGCAGCCAAGATTCAGCGGGCCATTCCTACAATGAGCAGTTCTTC. It codes for CASSQDSAGHSYNEQFF.

The chain couples TRBV27 to TRBJ2-3, with D tentatively TRBD2 (6 bases). Trimming took off 6 bases at V and 6 bases at J, with 19 bases between the two ends. The V gene's germline CDR1 is MNHEY and CDR2 SMNVEV (reference sequence). The CDR3 has 15 residues. The CDR3 DNA reads TGTGCCAGCAGCCCGAGTGCGACGGGAGCCGATACGCAGTATTTT. Its protein product is CASSPSATGADTQYF.

The chain links TRBV10-3 to TRBJ1-5; D unclear. CDR1 ENHRY and CDR2 SYGVKD come from the germline V gene. CDR3 size: 12 residues. V was shortened by 2 bases and J by 4 bases, with 3 bases between the two germline ends. CDR3 in amino acids: CAISEVNQPQHF. The CDR3 nucleotides are TGTGCCATCAGTGAGGTGAATCAGCCCCAGCATTTT.

The J gene is TRBJ2-7, the V gene TRBV3-1 (or the pseudogene TRBV3-2), with D possibly being TRBD2 (5 bases). The length of the CDR3 is 16 residues. Deletions cut 3 bases from V and 0 bases from J, with 15 bases between. Looked up from germline, CDR1 is LGHDT and CDR2 is YNNKEL (reference sequence). The CDR3 sequence: CASSQPPSGSSYEQYF. The CDR3 DNA follows: TGTGCCAGCAGCCAGCCCCCAAGTGGGAGCTCCTACGAGCAGTACTTC.